This TCR beta chain was sequenced during a study of blood T cell repertoires in COVID-19. Across the whole study: The United States, Italy and Spain provided the acute and convalescent COVID-19 samples.

Under the authors' procedure: By means of reference gene primer amplification, nucleated cell counts were estimated. Only in-frame clones appear in the TCRdb table, and some are missing; sequencing was by immunoSEQ multiplex PCR. D and trimming come from the DNA, and the V and J calls and clone size come from that table. The sample consists of some 250,000 clones, about 80% of them appearing once. From germline, CDR1 is SEHNR and CDR2 FQNEAQ (reference sequence). V dropped 5 bases and J dropped 1 base, with 10 bases sitting between them. This CDR3 has 14 residues. This clone was counted between two and nine times.

The source is a man aged 25-45 years who had recovered from COVID-19. V gene TRBV7-9 combines with J gene TRBJ2-3; tentative D call: TRBD1 (6 bases). The specimen was peripheral blood. The CDR3: CASSPGQRTDTQYF. DNA for the CDR3: TGTGCCAGCAGCCCTGGACAGCGCACAGATACGCAGTATTTT.